Listed below are T cell receptor beta chains from one sample, sequenced in a study of blood T cell repertoires in COVID-19. Data came from immunoSEQ multiplex PCR; TCRdb stores just in-frame clones and leaves some out. The top ten hold around 10% of the sample, which has around 58,000 clones, approximately 90% seen once. The sample comprised PBMCs or T cells enriched from blood (not recorded which). The receptors stem from a woman aged 40 to 50 who had recovered from COVID-19. CDR3s include the opening cysteine and the closing phenylalanine or tryptophan. Fields, in order: clone size, D gene, V gene, J gene, CDR3 DNA, CDR3 protein. A D gene is named only where the DNA matches it firmly. Size values are once, few and many counts, or a class for expanded clones, and some rows have none.

-	-	TRBV4-1	TRBJ1-1	TGCGCCAGCAGCCAAGATCAAGAAGCTTTCTTT	CASSQDQEAFF
-	TRBD1	TRBV3-1/TRBV3-2	TRBJ1-5	TGTGCCAGCAGCCATGAGGGGGCGGGTCAGCCCCAGCATTTT	CASSHEGAGQPQHF
-	TRBD2	TRBV5-1	TRBJ2-1	TGCGCCAGCAATTGGGGGGGTCTCAATGAGCAGTTCTTC	CASNWGGLNEQFF
once	TRBD1	TRBV6-4	TRBJ1-2	TGTGCCAGCAGTAAATATAATGGACAGGGGAATGGCTACACCTTC	CASSKYNGQGNGYTF
-	-	TRBV4-1	TRBJ1-5	TGCGCCAGCAGCCAAGGAGGAGGGCACAATCAGCCCCAGCATTTT	CASSQGGGHNQPQHF
-	-	TRBV12-3/TRBV12-4	TRBJ1-1	TGTGCCAGCATCCGGGGGGGGGCCCCTGAAGCTTTCTTT	CASIRGGAPEAFF
-	TRBD1	TRBV27	TRBJ1-2	TGTGCCAGCAGTCCCCGGACAGGGGGGCTTTATGGCTACACCTTC	CASSPRTGGLYGYTF
-	TRBD2	TRBV5-1	TRBJ2-1	TGCGCCAGCAGCTTGGACCTAGCGGGGGCGAACAATGAGCAGTTCTTC	CASSLDLAGANNEQFF
-	TRBD1	TRBV27	TRBJ1-4	TGTGCCACCAAACAGGGGGCGCATCATGAAAAACTGTTTTTT	CATKQGAHHEKLFF
-	-	TRBV11-2	TRBJ1-2	TGTGCCAGCAGCTTAGGGCTACACAGGTCCTTC	CASSLGLHRSF
-	TRBD1	TRBV5-1	TRBJ2-1	TGCGCCAGCAGCGGGTCAGGGGGACGGAACAATGAGCAGTTCTTC	CASSGSGGRNNEQFF
-	TRBD2	TRBV6-4	TRBJ2-1	TGTGCCAGCAGCCCCGGACTAGTAGTATTGAATGAGCAGTTCTTC	CASSPGLVVLNEQFF
-	TRBD1	TRBV3-1/TRBV3-2	TRBJ1-1	TGTGCCAGCAGCCGACGGACAGGGTCGAACACTGAAGCTTTCTTT	CASSRRTGSNTEAFF
few	TRBD1	TRBV5-4	TRBJ2-7	TGTGCCAGCAGCTTTGGGCCAGGGGGTTACGAGCAGTACTTC	CASSFGPGGYEQYF
-	TRBD1	TRBV4-1	TRBJ2-2	TGCGCCAGCAGCCACACCCCCAGGGGGCCATCCGGGGAGCTGTTTTTT	CASSHTPRGPSGELFF
once	-	TRBV10-1	TRBJ2-2	TGCGCCACCACCAACTCACTAGGCACCGGGGAGCTGTTTTTT	CATTNSLGTGELFF
-	-	TRBV28	TRBJ2-5	TGTGCCAGCAGACCCCCCACGACAGGACCGGGGTACCAAGAGACCCAGTACTTC	CASRPPTTGPGYQETQYF
-	-	TRBV7-6	TRBJ2-7	TGTGCCAGCAGCTTAGGTCAGATTTACGAGCAGTACTTC	CASSLGQIYEQYF
-	TRBD2	TRBV5-1	TRBJ2-5	TGCGCCAGCAGCCCCAGGGTAGCGGGCCCCCAAGAGACCCAGTACTTC	CASSPRVAGPQETQYF
-	TRBD2	TRBV19	TRBJ2-1	TGTGCCAGTAGTATCGGGACTAGCGGGGGCAGGGAGCAGTTCTTC	CASSIGTSGGREQFF
-	-	TRBV25-1	TRBJ2-2	TGTGCCAGCAGCCCCGGCCGGGGGTTCGGGGAGCTGTTTTTT	CASSPGRGFGELFF
-	TRBD1	TRBV3-1/TRBV3-2	TRBJ1-2	TGTGCCAGCAGCCCGCGGGGTTACAGGGGTAACTATGGCTACACCTTC	CASSPRGYRGNYGYTF
-	-	TRBV27	TRBJ1-2	TGTGCCAGCACCCCACGGGGGAACTATGGCTACACCTTC	CASTPRGNYGYTF
-	TRBD1	TRBV6-4	TRBJ2-3	TGTGCCAGCAGTGGAGACAGGGAAACAGATACGCAGTATTTT	CASSGDRETDTQYF
-	-	TRBV7-9	TRBJ2-7	TGTGCCAGCAGCCGTCGGACAGTGAGCGGCGAGCAGTACTTC	CASSRRTVSGEQYF
-	-	TRBV19	TRBJ2-2	TGTGCCAGTAGTATTAGAGGAAACACCGGGGAGCTGTTTTTT	CASSIRGNTGELFF
-	TRBD2	TRBV5-1	TRBJ2-1	TGCGCCAGCAGCTACACACTAGCGGGGGGGAACAATGAGCAGTTCTTC	CASSYTLAGGNNEQFF
-	TRBD2	TRBV11-1	TRBJ2-5	TGTGCCAGCAGCTCTAGCGGATACTTCCAAGAGACCCAGTACTTC	CASSSSGYFQETQYF
-	-	TRBV6-5	TRBJ2-1	TGTGCCAGCAGGGCGTCGGGGAACAATGAGCAGTTCTTC	CASRASGNNEQFF
-	TRBD2	TRBV5-4	TRBJ2-7	TGTGCCAGCAGCTCTGGACTAGCGTACGAGCAGTACTTC	CASSSGLAYEQYF
-	TRBD2	TRBV7-2	TRBJ2-3	TGTGCCAGCAGCTTGAGTAGCGGGGGTTCAGATACGCAGTATTTT	CASSLSSGGSDTQYF
-	TRBD2	TRBV4-1	TRBJ2-3	TGCGCCAGCAGCCATCCTCGGGCGGGGGAAGGAAGGGATACGCAGTATTTT	CASSHPRAGEGRDTQYF
-	-	TRBV3-1/TRBV3-2	TRBJ1-2	TGTGCCAGCAGCCAAGTCCTCAGTACCCCTAACTATGGCTACACCTTC	CASSQVLSTPNYGYTF
-	TRBD1	TRBV9	TRBJ1-4	TGTGCCAGCAGCGTCGGGACAGCAACTAATGAAAAACTGTTTTTT	CASSVGTATNEKLFF
-	-	TRBV11-3	TRBJ2-7	TGTGCCAGCAGCTTAGGTGGCAGCTACGAGCAGTACTTC	CASSLGGSYEQYF
-	-	TRBV19	TRBJ2-3	TGTGCCAGTAGTCGGCCCTTAGCGGTAGGAAGTGGAGATACGCAGTATTTT	CASSRPLAVGSGDTQYF
-	-	TRBV5-1	TRBJ2-7	TGCGCCAGCAGCCCCCGGGACAAGGGAGCCTACGAGCAGTACTTC	CASSPRDKGAYEQYF
-	TRBD1	TRBV3-1/TRBV3-2	TRBJ1-3	TGTGCCAGCAGCCATCAACGCCAGGGGGGTGCTCCTGGAAACACCATATATTTT	CASSHQRQGGAPGNTIYF
-	TRBD1	TRBV10-3	TRBJ1-2	TGTGCCATCGGGGAGGGACAGGGGGAACCTCTCTATGGCTACACCTTC	CAIGEGQGEPLYGYTF
-	TRBD1	TRBV19	TRBJ1-6	TGTGCCAGTAGCATACAGGGGGGCTCCTATAATTCACCCCTCCACTTT	CASSIQGGSYNSPLHF
-	-	TRBV2	TRBJ1-2	TGTGCCAGCGTACGTCTGGGAAAAGGGGATGGCTACACCTTC	CASVRLGKGDGYTF
-	-	TRBV5-1	TRBJ2-5	TGCGCCAGCAGCCGCCTTGGGGCAGGCGGACAAGAGACCCAGTACTTC	CASSRLGAGGQETQYF
-	TRBD1	TRBV27	TRBJ2-7	TGTGCCAGCAGTTTACGGACAGGGACCTACGAGCAGTACTTC	CASSLRTGTYEQYF
-	-	TRBV5-4	TRBJ2-7	TGTGCCAGCAGCTTGGGCAGGGCCTACGAGCAGTACTTC	CASSLGRAYEQYF
many	-	TRBV7-9	TRBJ1-2	TGTGCCAGCAGCTTAGGGTCAGCGAACTATGGCTACACCTTC	CASSLGSANYGYTF